This T cell receptor (beta chain) was documented in a study of blood T cell repertoires in COVID-19. About the research overall: Spain, Italy and the United States supplied samples that represented acute and convalescent COVID-19. T cells, B-cell-depleted T cells, or PBMCs supplied cDNA or gDNA.

The CDR3 length is 13 residues. Germline values: CDR1 LNHDA, CDR2 SQIVND (reference sequence). Trimming removed 3 bases from V and 7 bases from J, with 10 bases in between. One Seattle source followed patients from active infection through their disease course. Using immunoSEQ multiplex PCR, the repertoire was profiled, and TCRdb retains in-frame clones only, with some absent. Counted here are around 250,000 clones, around 88% occurring once; the ten biggest clones make up roughly 6.2%. The rearrangement joins TRBV19 to TRBJ1-5; D is unresolved. The TCR was taken from an elderly woman with COVID-19, enrolled during active disease. The sequenced material came from peripheral blood. For the CDR3, the DNA is TGTGCCAGTAGTATGGACGGCGGGCAGCCCCAGCATTTT. Amino acid sequence: CASSMDGGQPQHF.